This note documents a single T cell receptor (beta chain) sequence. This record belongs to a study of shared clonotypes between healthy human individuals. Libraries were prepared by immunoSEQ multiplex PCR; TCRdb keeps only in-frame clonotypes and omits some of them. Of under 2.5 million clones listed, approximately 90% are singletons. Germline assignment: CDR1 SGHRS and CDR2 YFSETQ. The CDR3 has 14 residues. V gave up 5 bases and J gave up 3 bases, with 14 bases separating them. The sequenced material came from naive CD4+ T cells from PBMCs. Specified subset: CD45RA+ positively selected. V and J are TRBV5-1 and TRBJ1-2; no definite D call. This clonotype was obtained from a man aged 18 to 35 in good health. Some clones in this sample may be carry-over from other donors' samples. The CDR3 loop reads CASRTLGGDYGYTF. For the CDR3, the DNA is TGCGCCAGCAGGACTCTGGGCGGTGACTATGGCTACACCTTC.